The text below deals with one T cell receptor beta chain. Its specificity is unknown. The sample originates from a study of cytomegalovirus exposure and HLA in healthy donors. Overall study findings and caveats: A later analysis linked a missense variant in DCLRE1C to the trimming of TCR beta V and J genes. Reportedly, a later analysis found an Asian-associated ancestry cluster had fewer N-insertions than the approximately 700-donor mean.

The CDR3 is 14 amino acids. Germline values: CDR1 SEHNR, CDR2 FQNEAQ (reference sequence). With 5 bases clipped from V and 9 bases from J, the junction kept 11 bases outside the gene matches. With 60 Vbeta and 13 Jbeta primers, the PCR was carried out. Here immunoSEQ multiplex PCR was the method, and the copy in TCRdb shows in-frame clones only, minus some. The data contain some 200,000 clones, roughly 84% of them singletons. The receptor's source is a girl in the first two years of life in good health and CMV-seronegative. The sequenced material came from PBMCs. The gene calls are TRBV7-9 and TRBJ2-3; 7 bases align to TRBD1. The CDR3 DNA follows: TGTGCCAGCAGCCTCGGGACAGCTAAAGGGACGCAGTATTTT. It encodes CASSLGTAKGTQYF.